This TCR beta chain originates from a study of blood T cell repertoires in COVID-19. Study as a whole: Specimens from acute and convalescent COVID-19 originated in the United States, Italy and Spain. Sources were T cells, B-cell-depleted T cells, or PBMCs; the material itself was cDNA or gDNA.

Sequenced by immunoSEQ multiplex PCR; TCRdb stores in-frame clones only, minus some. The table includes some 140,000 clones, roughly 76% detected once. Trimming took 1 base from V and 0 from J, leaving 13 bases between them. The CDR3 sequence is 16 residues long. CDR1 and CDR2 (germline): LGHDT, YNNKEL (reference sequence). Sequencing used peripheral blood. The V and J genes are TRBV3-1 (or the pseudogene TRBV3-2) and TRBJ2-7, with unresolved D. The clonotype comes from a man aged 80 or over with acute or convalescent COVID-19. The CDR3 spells CASSQVPGPYSYEQYF. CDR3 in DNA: TGTGCCAGCAGCCAAGTCCCCGGTCCTTACTCCTACGAGCAGTACTTC.